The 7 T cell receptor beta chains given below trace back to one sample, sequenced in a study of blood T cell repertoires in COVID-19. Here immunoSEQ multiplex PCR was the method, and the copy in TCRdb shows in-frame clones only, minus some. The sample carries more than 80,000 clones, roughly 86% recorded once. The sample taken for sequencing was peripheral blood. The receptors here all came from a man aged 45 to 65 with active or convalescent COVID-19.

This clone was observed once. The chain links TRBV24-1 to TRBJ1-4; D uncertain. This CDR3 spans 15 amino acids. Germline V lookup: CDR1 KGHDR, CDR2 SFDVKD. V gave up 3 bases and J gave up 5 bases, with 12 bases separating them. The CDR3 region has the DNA TGTGCCACCAGTGATGGAGGATTGATAAATGAAAAACTGTTTTTT. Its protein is CATSDGGLINEKLFF.

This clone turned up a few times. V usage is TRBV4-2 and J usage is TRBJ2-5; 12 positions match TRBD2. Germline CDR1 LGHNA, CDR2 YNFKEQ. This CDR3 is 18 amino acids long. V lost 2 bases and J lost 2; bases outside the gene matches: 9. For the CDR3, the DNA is TGTGCCAGCAGCCAATCACTAGCGGGGGGTTCCTCTCAAGAGACCCAGTACTTC. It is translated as CASSQSLAGGSSQETQYF.

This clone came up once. The CDR3 DNA is TGTGCCAGCTCACTTACGACAGGGATCAATGAAAAACTGTTTTTT. Translating it yields CASSLTTGINEKLFF. The chain links TRBV18 to TRBJ1-4, with TRBD1 matching over 7 bases. Germline-derived CDR1 and CDR2 are KGHSH and LQKENI. V dropped 4 bases and J dropped 5; count of bases not matched to a gene: 7. CDR3 length: 15 amino acids.

CDR3 protein: CASSLWAQGVDGYTF. CDR3 sequence (DNA): TGTGCCAGCAGTTTATGGGCTCAAGGGGTGGATGGCTACACCTTC. This chain links TRBV28 with TRBJ1-2, with D tentatively TRBD1 (5 bases). Germline lookup yields CDR1 MDHEN and CDR2 SYDVKM. The length of the CDR3 is 15 residues. Trimming shortened V by 0 bases and J by 6 bases, and 14 bases separated the two germline ends.

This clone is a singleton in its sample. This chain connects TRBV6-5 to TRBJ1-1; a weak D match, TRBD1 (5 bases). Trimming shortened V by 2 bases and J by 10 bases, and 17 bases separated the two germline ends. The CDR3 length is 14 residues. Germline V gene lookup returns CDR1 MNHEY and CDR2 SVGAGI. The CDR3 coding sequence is TGTGCCAGCAGTTACCTCACGAAGGCGGGGGGAGCTTTCTTT. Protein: CASSYLTKAGGAFF.

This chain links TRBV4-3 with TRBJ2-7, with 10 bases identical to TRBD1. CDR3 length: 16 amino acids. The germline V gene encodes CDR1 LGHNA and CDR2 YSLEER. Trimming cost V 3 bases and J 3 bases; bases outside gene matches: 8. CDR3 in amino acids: CASSHDRDRGCYEQYF. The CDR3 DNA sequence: TGCGCCAGCAGCCACGATAGGGACAGGGGCTGCTACGAGCAGTACTTC.

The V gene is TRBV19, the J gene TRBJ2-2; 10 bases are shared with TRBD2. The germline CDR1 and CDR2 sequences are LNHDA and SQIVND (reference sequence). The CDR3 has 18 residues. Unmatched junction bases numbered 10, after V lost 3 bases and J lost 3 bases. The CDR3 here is CASSIPRAGGPDTGELFF. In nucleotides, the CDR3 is TGTGCCAGTAGTATTCCCCGAGCGGGGGGGCCCGACACCGGGGAGCTGTTTTTT.